This paragraph covers one T cell receptor beta chain sequence. The antigen is unknown. RNA, once extracted, was reverse transcribed into cDNA for use as the sequencing template. The method was immunoSEQ multiplex PCR; TCRdb's version includes in-frame clones alone and lacks a portion of them. The table shows 200,000 to 250,000 clones, with approximately 60% occurring only once. The sample originates from a study of CD8+ T cells in alopecia areata. The study, taken as a whole, reports: It was lesional scalp, especially alopecia totalis/universalis, that showed higher clonality than normal scalp.

This CDR3 is built from 15 residues. Trimming cost V 4 bases and J 0 bases, with 12 bases left between them. Germline CDR1 reads SGHRS; CDR2 reads YFSETQ. The TCR originated in a human donor in good health. The rearrangement links TRBV5-1 to TRBJ2-3; maybe TRBD1 (5 bases). Sequenced material: CD8+ T cells sorted from blood. The CDR3 reads CASSRRGGSTDTQYF. For the CDR3, the DNA is TGCGCCAGCAGCCGAAGGGGTGGTAGCACAGATACGCAGTATTTT.